The 28 T cell receptor beta chains presented below share a single source sample, sequenced in a study of T cells in Graves' hyperthyroidism and ophthalmopathy. The CDR3 regions of TCR beta were amplified from RNA transcripts. Researchers ran a first-round RT-PCR on the TCR CDR3 using the HTBI primer set. One entry per CDR3 protein results from TCRdb running MiXCR on the multiplex PCR reads. Of fewer than 450,000 distinct CDR3 sequences listed, around 15% are singletons. The specimen sequenced was blood. The receptors originated from a woman aged 60-75 years with Graves' ophthalmopathy.

This clonotype was seen many times. This rearrangement joins TRBV12-3 or TRBV12-4 to TRBJ1-1; 10 nucleotides agree with TRBD1. This CDR3 region has 16 residues. The trim removed 7 bases at V and 3 bases at J, leaving 11 bases unmatched. The DNA of the CDR3 is TGTGCCAGCACCTTAGGGGTCGGGACAGGGGACACTGAAGCTTTCTTT. Translation gives CASTLGVGTGDTEAFF.

The chain uses TRBV7-3 and TRBJ2-1; D may be TRBD2 (5 bases). Germline V gene data show CDR1 as SGHTA and CDR2 as FQGTGA. Trimming removed 5 bases at V and 10 bases at J, with 15 bases between. The CDR3 covers 13 residues. The CDR3 DNA reads TGTGCCAGCAGCAAACCACTAGGACGAGAGCAGTTCTTC. It is translated as CASSKPLGREQFF.

This clonotype has a count of ten or more. CDR3 nucleotides: TGTGCCAGCTCACCAGATGCAGGGGCGAACACTGAAGCTTTCTTT. This translates into CASSPDAGANTEAFF. The rearrangement uses TRBV18 and TRBJ1-1, with D perhaps matching TRBD1 (6 bases). The V gene's germline CDR1 is KGHSH and CDR2 LQKENI. There are 15 residues in the CDR3. Trimming removed 2 bases at V and 1 base at J, with 11 bases between.

This clonotype was seen at least ten times. CDR3 in amino acids: CASSTHRGLNTGELFF. In DNA, the CDR3 is TGTGCCAGCAGCACCCACAGGGGGCTAAACACCGGGGAGCTGTTTTTT. The chain combines TRBV11-2 with TRBJ2-2; 9 nucleotides agree with TRBD1. The V gene end was trimmed by 5 bases and the J gene end by 2 bases; junction bases not matched to a gene: 6. The CDR3 covers 16 residues. CDR1 and CDR2 (germline): SGHAT, FQNNGV.

This clonotype was seen a handful of times. The chain carries TRBV9 and TRBJ2-1; no clear D gene. This CDR3 region has 13 residues. CDR1 is SGDLS and CDR2 is YYNGEE in the germline V gene. Trimming removed 0 bases from V and 4 bases from J, with 5 bases in between. The CDR3: CASSVGQYNEQFF. CDR3 DNA: TGTGCCAGCAGCGTAGGGCAGTACAATGAGCAGTTCTTC.

This clonotype was recorded at least ten times. The genes are TRBV2 and TRBJ2-1, with 7 bases that match TRBD2. J lost 2 bases, V lost 3 bases, and 4 bases had no gene match. Germline V gives CDR1 SNHLY, CDR2 FYNNEI. This CDR3 region has 15 residues. CDR3 DNA sequence: TGTGCCAGCAGTGAGGTCGGGGGGACCTACAATGAGCAGTTCTTC. Translated: CASSEVGGTYNEQFF. Drawing the rest from reference TRBV2 and TRBJ2-1, the complete variable domain is EPEVTQTPSHQVTQMGQEVILRCVPISNHLYFYWYRQILGQKVEFLVSFYNNEISEKSEIFDDQFSVERPDGSNFTLKIRSTKLEDSAMYFCASSEVGGTYNEQFFGPGTRLTVL.

This clonotype was seen only a few times. This rearrangement joins TRBV20-1 to TRBJ2-7; possibly TRBD1 for D (5 bases). The germline V gene has CDR1 DFQATT and CDR2 SNEGSKA (reference sequence). The CDR3 spans 12 residues. Trimming shortened V by 2 bases and J by 9 bases, and 14 bases separated the two germline ends. CDR3 region: CSARTGAQGQYF. The CDR3 DNA reads as TGCAGTGCTAGAACTGGCGCCCAGGGGCAGTACTTC.

CDR3 sequence: CTATGTGYEQYF. The CDR3 DNA is TGCACTGCAACCGGGACAGGCTACGAGCAGTACTTC. The chain combines TRBV20-1 with TRBJ2-7; 8 bases are a match to TRBD1. This CDR3 contains 12 residues. Germline lookup yields CDR1 DFQATT and CDR2 SNEGSKA (reference sequence).

V and J are TRBV5-5 and TRBJ1-6, with D tentatively TRBD1 (6 bases). Trimming cost V 5 bases and J 6 bases, with 18 bases left between them. The CDR3 has 16 amino acids. Per the germline V gene, CDR1 is SGHKS and CDR2 is YYEKEE (reference sequence). The CDR3 spells CASSPARTDANSPLHF. CDR3 nucleotide sequence: TGTGCCAGCAGTCCCGCCCGGACAGACGCTAATTCACCCCTCCACTTT.

This clonotype was found many times. The chain carries TRBV20-1 and TRBJ2-2; D is possibly TRBD2 (5 bases). The CDR3 contains 13 residues. V gave up 0 bases and J gave up 7 bases, with 9 bases separating them. The germline V gene has CDR1 DFQATT and CDR2 SNEGSKA (reference sequence). CDR3 DNA sequence: TGCAGTGCTAGAGACCTGGGAGTCGGGGAGCTGTTTTTT. Translating it yields CSARDLGVGELFF.

The sample holds many counts of this clonotype. V is TRBV30 and J is TRBJ2-1; D perhaps matches TRBD2 (5 bases). The V end was cut by 3 bases, the J end by 9 bases, with 12 bases between. The CDR3 spans 12 residues. The germline gives CDR1 GTSNPN, CDR2 SVGIG (reference sequence). The CDR3 nucleotides read TGTGCCTGGAGCGAACGGGGTTTTGAGCAGTTCTTC. Translated, it gives CAWSERGFEQFF.

This clonotype appeared many times. This sequence joins TRBV6-6 and TRBJ2-5; D may match TRBD1 or TRBD2 (6 bases each). CDR1 is MNHNY and CDR2 is SVGAGI in the germline V gene (reference sequence). The CDR3 length is 14 residues. V lost 1 base and J lost 5, with 11 bases in between. The CDR3 spells CASSYWGAWETQYF. CDR3 coding DNA: TGTGCCAGCAGTTACTGGGGGGCCTGGGAGACCCAGTACTTC.

This clonotype has just a few counts. The V and J genes are TRBV28 and TRBJ2-2, with a tentative D call TRBD2 (8 bases). Per the germline V gene, CDR1 is MDHEN and CDR2 is SYDVKM. The V and J ends lost 5 bases and 4 bases respectively, with 20 bases between them. This CDR3 comprises 17 residues. The CDR3 sequence is CASSPGTAGVSTGELFF. The DNA of the CDR3 is TGTGCCAGCAGTCCCGGGACAGCGGGAGTCAGCACCGGGGAGCTGTTTTTT.

This clonotype was seen at least ten times. The rearrangement joins TRBV27 to TRBJ2-1, with 7 bases identical to TRBD2. The V gene's germline CDR1 is MNHEY and CDR2 SMNVEV (reference sequence). J was trimmed by 3 bases and V by 5 bases; bases with no gene match: 13. The CDR3 runs 17 residues. CDR3 nucleotide sequence: TGTGCCAGCAGTCCAAACCCCTTGGGACTAATCTACAATGAGCAGTTCTTC. Protein: CASSPNPLGLIYNEQFF.

The chain recombines TRBV6-2 or TRBV6-3 with TRBJ2-3, with D unresolved. The CDR3 extends over 14 amino acids. Germline CDR1 reads MNHEY; CDR2 reads SVGEGT. Trimming removed 2 bases at V and 5 bases at J, with 11 bases between. CDR3 region: CASSYDRLRDTQYF. The CDR3 DNA is TGTGCCAGCAGTTACGATCGTCTGAGAGATACGCAGTATTTT.

V usage is TRBV10-1 and J usage is TRBJ2-7; 12 nucleotides line up with TRBD1. With V trimmed by 0 bases and J by 3 bases, 3 bases remained unmatched. Per germline, CDR1 WNHNN and CDR2 SYGVQD (reference sequence). The CDR3 has 16 amino acids. The CDR3 DNA reads TGCGCCAGCAGTGAGTCCGGGACAGGGGGCTACTACGAGCAGTACTTC. This sequence encodes CASSESGTGGYYEQYF.

This clonotype was seen a few times. Being one base from a much bigger clone, this may be a read error. The genes are TRBV30 and TRBJ1-1; TRBD1 is a possible D gene (5 bases). Deletions cut 3 bases from V and 10 bases from J, with 12 bases between. From germline, CDR1 is GTSNPN and CDR2 SVGIG (reference sequence). The CDR3 loop spans 11 amino acids. DNA for the CDR3: TGTGCCTGGAGGGAGACAGAAGGAGCTTTCTTT. Residues: CAWRETEGAFF.

Only a few counts were recorded for this clonotype. The chain carries TRBV5-5 and TRBJ1-4, with D perhaps matching TRBD1 (5 bases). V shed 4 bases and J shed 4 bases, with 14 bases lying between them. The germline V gene has CDR1 SGHKS and CDR2 YYEKEE (reference sequence). The CDR3 has 15 amino acids. The CDR3 here is CASSPLGGGNEKLFF. As DNA, the CDR3 is TGTGCCAGCAGCCCCCTTGGGGGAGGTAATGAAAAACTGTTTTTT.

This clonotype was found many times. The V and J genes are TRBV10-3 and TRBJ2-2; possibly TRBD1 for D (5 bases). CDR1 and CDR2 from the germline V gene are ENHRY and SYGVKD. The CDR3 loop spans 15 amino acids. Trimming removed 2 bases from V and 4 bases from J, with 11 bases in between. DNA for the CDR3: TGTGCCATCAGTGAGGCAGGGTTCGGCACCGGGGAGCTGTTTTTT. Its protein product is CAISEAGFGTGELFF.

This clonotype occurred a few times. The J gene is TRBJ2-4, the V gene TRBV29-1, with D uncertain. This CDR3 is 11 amino acids long. V lost 6 bases and J 9 bases, leaving 12 bases between the germline ends. Germline CDR1 and CDR2: SQVTM and ANQGSEA. The CDR3 protein is CSVLEFGIQYF. In DNA, the CDR3 is TGCAGCGTACTGGAGTTCGGCATTCAGTACTTC.

This chain uses TRBV27 with TRBJ1-4; TRBD1 might be the D (5 bases). V was trimmed by 6 bases and J by 3 bases, leaving 11 bases between them. CDR1 and CDR2 (germline): MNHEY, SMNVEV (reference sequence). The CDR3 has 14 amino acids. CDR3 sequence: CASRAWGANEKLFF. DNA of the CDR3: TGTGCCAGCAGGGCCTGGGGGGCTAATGAAAAACTGTTTTTT.

This clonotype appeared many times. This sequence joins TRBV18 and TRBJ2-2; D perhaps matches TRBD2 (5 bases). The V end was cut by 2 bases, the J end by 7 bases, with 11 bases between. The CDR3 length is 14 residues. The germline CDR1 and CDR2 sequences are KGHSH and LQKENI. The CDR3 sequence is CASSPGLADGELFF. The CDR3 bases are TGTGCCAGCTCACCAGGGCTAGCCGACGGGGAGCTGTTTTTT.

The gene calls are TRBV29-1 and TRBJ2-2, with unresolved D. Trimming left V 0 bases short and J 1 base short, with 3 bases between. This CDR3 region has 13 residues. The germline V gene has CDR1 SQVTM and CDR2 ANQGSEA. Here the CDR3 DNA reads TGCAGCGTTGAAGAAAGGAACACCGGGGAGCTGTTTTTT. Translation gives CSVEERNTGELFF.

Concerning this clonotype itself: Its ends do not fully match the called genes, so a read error is possible. The chain employs TRBV10-3 and TRBJ2-7; 7 bases align to TRBD1. Germline-derived CDR1 and CDR2 are ENHRY and SYGVKD. The CDR3 is made up of 14 amino acids. The CDR3 DNA is TGTGCCGTCAGTGCCCCGGGACAGACCTACGAGCAGTACTTC. The encoded protein is CAVSAPGQTYEQYF.

This clonotype occurred a few times. The rearrangement links TRBV24-1 to TRBJ2-1; D unclear. The CDR3 runs 14 residues. V gave up 1 base and J gave up 5 bases, with 8 bases separating them. The germline V gene encodes CDR1 KGHDR and CDR2 SFDVKD. The CDR3 coding sequence is TGTGCCACCAGTGATTTTTCGATCAACAATGAGCAGTTCTTC. Protein product: CATSDFSINNEQFF.

V usage is TRBV7-2 and J usage is TRBJ2-3; TRBD2 agrees at 7 bases. Germline trimming cut 1 base from V and 3 bases from J; bases unmatched to any gene: 7. From germline, CDR1 is SGHTA and CDR2 FQGNSA. The CDR3 is 16 amino acids. This chain's CDR3 is CASSLGSAGATDTQYF. For the CDR3, the DNA is TGTGCCAGCAGCTTAGGGTCCGCGGGAGCGACAGATACGCAGTATTTT. The full variable domain, completed using reference TRBV7-2 and TRBJ2-3, is GAGVSQSPSNKVTEKGKDVELRCDPISGHTALYWYRQSLGQGLEFLIYFQGNSAPDKSGLPSDRFSAERTGGSVSTLTIQRTQQEDSAVYLCASSLGSAGATDTQYFGPGTRLTVL.

This clonotype was detected ten times or more. The V and J genes are TRBV5-1 and TRBJ2-1, with TRBD2 as a possible D gene (5 bases). The V gene's germline CDR1 is SGHRS and CDR2 YFSETQ. The CDR3 spans 15 residues. V was trimmed by 6 bases and J by 2 bases, leaving 15 bases between them. The CDR3 is CASKVEVSAYNEQFF. The CDR3 DNA reads TGCGCCAGCAAGGTAGAGGTTAGCGCCTACAATGAGCAGTTCTTC.

About this clonotype itself: Without the conserved terminal phenylalanine or tryptophan, this CDR3 likely stems from a read error. V usage is TRBV2 and J usage is TRBJ1-1; D gene unclear. V shed 4 bases and J shed 1 base, with 4 bases lying between them. The CDR3 covers 12 residues. Germline assignment: CDR1 SNHLY and CDR2 FYNNEI. DNA of the CDR3: TGTGCCAGCAGTGTTAAGAACACTGAAGCTTTCCTT. Protein: CASSVKNTEAFL.